The source of this T cell receptor (beta chain) is a study of monozygotic twins with inflammatory bowel disease. The CDR3 length is 14 residues. CDR1 is MNHEY, CDR2 SMNVEV, per germline (reference sequence). No DNA is given; TCRdb re-called the 5' RACE reads and lists each CDR3 protein once. The record lists about 160,000 distinct CDR3 sequences, of which the ten most abundant hold 2.8%. The sample taken for sequencing was blood. The origin of this receptor is a human donor with ulcerative colitis or Crohn's disease, or a healthy co-twin of an affected twin (not recorded which). The chain employs TRBV27 and TRBJ2-5; TCRdb picks TRBD2, but there is no DNA to check that call. CDR3 protein: CASSSDLVGRTQYF.